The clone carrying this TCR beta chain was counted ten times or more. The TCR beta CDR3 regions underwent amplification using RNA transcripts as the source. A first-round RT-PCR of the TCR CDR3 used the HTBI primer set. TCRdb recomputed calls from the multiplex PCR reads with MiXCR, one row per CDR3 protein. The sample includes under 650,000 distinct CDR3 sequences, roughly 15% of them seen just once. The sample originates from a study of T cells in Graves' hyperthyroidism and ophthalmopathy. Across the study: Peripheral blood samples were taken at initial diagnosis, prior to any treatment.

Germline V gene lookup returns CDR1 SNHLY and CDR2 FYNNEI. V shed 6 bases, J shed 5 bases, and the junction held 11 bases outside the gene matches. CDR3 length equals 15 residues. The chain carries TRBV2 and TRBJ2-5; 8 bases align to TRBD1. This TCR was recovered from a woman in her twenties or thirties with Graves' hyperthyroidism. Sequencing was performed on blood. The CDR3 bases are TGTGCCAGCAGGGAACAGGGGGTCCTAGGGGAGACCCAGTACTTC. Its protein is CASREQGVLGETQYF.